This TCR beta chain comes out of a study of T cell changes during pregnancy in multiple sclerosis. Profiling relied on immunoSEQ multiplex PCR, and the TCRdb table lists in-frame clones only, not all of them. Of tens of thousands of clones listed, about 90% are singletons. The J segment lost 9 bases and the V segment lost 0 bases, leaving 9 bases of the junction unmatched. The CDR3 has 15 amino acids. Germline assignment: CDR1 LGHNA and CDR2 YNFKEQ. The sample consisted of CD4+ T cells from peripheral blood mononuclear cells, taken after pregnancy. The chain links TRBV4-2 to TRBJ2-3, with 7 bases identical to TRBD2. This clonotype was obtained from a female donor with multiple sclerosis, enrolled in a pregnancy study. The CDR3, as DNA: TGTGCCAGCAGCCAAGAGAGCCCGGTGGGGGGGACGCAGTATTTT. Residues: CASSQESPVGGTQYF.